These T cell receptor beta chains were read from a single sample in a study of glioma-infiltrating T cells after dendritic cell vaccination. Produced via immunoSEQ multiplex PCR; TCRdb's table is partial and in-frame only. The repertoire consists of 93,000 or so clones, with approximately 80% occurring once and the leading ten covering more than 10%. Here the sequenced sample was blood, taken before dendritic cell vaccination. The receptors derive from a human donor with glioblastoma. The CDR3 runs from the conserved cysteine through the conserved F or W. The D gene is left open where the match is weak. Some rows have no size entry. The others give once, few or many, or a class for an expanded clone.

v_call,d_call,j_call,clone_size,cdr3_nt,cdr3_aa
TRBV13,TRBD2,TRBJ2-5,-,TGTGCCAGCAGCTTAGCCCCAGGGACTAGCGGGGGGACCCAAGAGACCCAGTACTTC,CASSLAPGTSGGTQETQYF
TRBV2,-,TRBJ2-7,-,TGTGCCAGCAGTGAAAGGCGCCAGGACGAGCAGTACTTC,CASSERRQDEQYF
TRBV19,-,TRBJ1-1,-,TGTGCCAGTAGAACCGACAGGTTCTTTGGCATGAACACTGAAGCTTTCTTT,CASRTDRFFGMNTEAFF
TRBV7-9,-,TRBJ1-2,-,TGTGCCAGCAGCTTGGACAGTGCCATTGGCTACACCTTC,CASSLDSAIGYTF
TRBV25-1,-,TRBJ1-4,-,TGTGCCAGCAGTGAATCGATCAACGGGATCGCAAATGAAAAACTGTTTTTT,CASSESINGIANEKLFF
TRBV7-7,TRBD1,TRBJ2-2,-,TGTGCTAGCAGCTTAGCGACAGGGCAGCGTGGCGGGGAGCTGTTTTTT,CASSLATGQRGGELFF
TRBV30,-,TRBJ1-2,-,TGTGCCTGGAGTGACGCAGGCTATGGCTACACCTTC,CAWSDAGYGYTF
TRBV11-3,TRBD1,TRBJ2-7,once,TGTGCCAGCAGCCCCCGGGACAGCGAGTACGAGCAGTACTTC,CASSPRDSEYEQYF
TRBV6-1,-,TRBJ1-2,-,TGTGCCAGCAGTGTCTCAGGGGTCTCTTATGGCTACACCTTC,CASSVSGVSYGYTF
TRBV9,-,TRBJ1-1,-,TGTGCCAGCAGCGTAGCCGGGGGGGGAAGGGCTGAAGCTTTCTTT,CASSVAGGGRAEAFF
TRBV4-1,TRBD2,TRBJ2-1,few,TGCGCCAGCAGCCAAGAAGGTAGCGGGGGGGCGAATGAGCAGTTCTTC,CASSQEGSGGANEQFF
TRBV2,TRBD1,TRBJ2-1,few,TGTGCCAGCAGCCGGGACAGGAACTACAATGAGCAGTTCTTC,CASSRDRNYNEQFF
TRBV25-1,TRBD2,TRBJ2-1,-,TGTGCCAGCAGGGCTAGCGGGGGGGATGAGCAGTTCTTC,CASRASGGDEQFF
TRBV7-9,-,TRBJ2-3,-,TGTGCCAGCAGCTTAGCGGCAGGGAAGACAGATACGCAGTATTTT,CASSLAAGKTDTQYF
TRBV9,-,TRBJ2-1,-,TGTGCCAGCAGCGTCCAACCCCAAAGAGGCAATGAGCAGTTCTTC,CASSVQPQRGNEQFF
TRBV6-6,TRBD2,TRBJ2-3,-,TGTGCTACAATTACGGGGGGGGTCGGAGATACGCAGTATTTT,CATITGGVGDTQYF
TRBV29-1,TRBD1,TRBJ2-7,-,TGCAGCGTTACAGGGACAGGGTCGAACGAGCAGTACTTC,CSVTGTGSNEQYF
TRBV11-3,-,TRBJ1-2,-,TGTGCCAGCAGCTTACAGGGCTATGGCTACACCTTC,CASSLQGYGYTF
TRBV6-5,-,TRBJ1-3,-,TGTGCCAGCAAACCGGGACAACTTGGAAACACCATATATTTT,CASKPGQLGNTIYF
TRBV15,TRBD2,TRBJ2-1,once,TGTGCCACCAGCAGAGATGTCGCTAGCGGGACCTACAATGAGCAGTTCTTC,CATSRDVASGTYNEQFF
TRBV4-3,TRBD2,TRBJ2-4,-,TGCGCCAGCAGCCAAGCTTACGGGGGGGCCCACATTCAGTACTTC,CASSQAYGGAHIQYF
TRBV11-3,TRBD2,TRBJ2-5,-,TGTGCCAGCAGCCTAGCGGGGGAGACCCAGTACTTC,CASSLAGETQYF
TRBV10-3,TRBD2,TRBJ2-3,-,TGTGCCATCAAAACGACTAGCGGGGAGGGCCCAGATACGCAGTATTTT,CAIKTTSGEGPDTQYF
TRBV4-3,-,TRBJ1-5,few,TGCGCCAGCAGCCAAGTTATCGGAACAGGTCAGCCCCAGCATTTT,CASSQVIGTGQPQHF
TRBV27,TRBD2,TRBJ2-7,-,TGTGCCAGCAGTTTAAGAACTTTTGGCGGGGGGAGCTCCTACGAGCAGTACTTC,CASSLRTFGGGSSYEQYF
TRBV7-9,-,TRBJ1-1,-,TGTGCCAGCAGCTTAACAGGAAGCCTAATCACTGAAGCTTTCTTT,CASSLTGSLITEAFF
TRBV11-3,TRBD2,TRBJ2-3,-,TGTGCCAGCAGCCCAACTAGCGGGGGGGCGGGAACAGATACGCAGTATTTT,CASSPTSGGAGTDTQYF
TRBV14,-,TRBJ1-2,few,TGTGCCAGCAGCCAAGATCCCGGGGCGGGATATGGCTACACCTTC,CASSQDPGAGYGYTF
TRBV10-3,-,TRBJ2-1,-,TGTGCCATCCGGGGGAAACCAGTGAATGAGCAGTTCTTC,CAIRGKPVNEQFF
TRBV30,TRBD1,TRBJ1-4,-,TGTGCCTGGAGCGCGGGACAGGGGGCTGAAAAACTGTTTTTT,CAWSAGQGAEKLFF
TRBV11-1,-,TRBJ1-4,-,TGTGCCAGCAGCCCGGAATATTATGCGGCTAATGAAAAACTGTTTTTT,CASSPEYYAANEKLFF
TRBV27,-,TRBJ2-7,-,TGTGCCAGCAGTAGGGGGGGCGGCGAGCAGTACTTC,CASSRGGGEQYF
TRBV4-2,-,TRBJ1-3,-,TGTGCCAGCAGCCGGGCAGGCTCTGGAAACACCATATATTTT,CASSRAGSGNTIYF
TRBV9,-,TRBJ2-1,-,TGTGCCAGCAGCGCCCAGGACAGTCCTAGCTCCTACAATGAGCAGTTCTTC,CASSAQDSPSSYNEQFF
TRBV6-1,TRBD2,TRBJ2-3,-,TGTGCCAGAGCGGGGGGGCTGGTAGATACGCAGTATTTT,CARAGGLVDTQYF
TRBV20-1,-,TRBJ2-5,-,TGCAACGTACAGGGTCAAGAGACCCAGTACTTC,CNVQGQETQYF
TRBV30,-,TRBJ1-1,once,TGTGCCTGGAGTGTTTACGGTATAACTATGAACACTGAAGCTTTCTTT,CAWSVYGITMNTEAFF
TRBV2,TRBD1,TRBJ2-5,-,TGTGCCAGCAGTGAAGCGCGGACAGGGGAAGAGACCCAGTACTTC,CASSEARTGEETQYF
TRBV2,-,TRBJ2-2,-,TGTGCCAGCAGTCCCTGGACAGACCTCACCGGGGAGCTGTTTTTT,CASSPWTDLTGELFF
TRBV19,TRBD1,TRBJ1-2,-,TGTGCCAGTAGTCCGCGGGACAGGCTAACGGGTTGGGGCTACACCTTC,CASSPRDRLTGWGYTF
TRBV5-5,-,TRBJ2-7,-,TGTGCCAGCAGCTCCTTTTCAGGGATCTACGAGCAGTACTTC,CASSSFSGIYEQYF
TRBV15,TRBD1,TRBJ2-7,-,TGTGCCACCAGCAGGGGACAGGGGCCCTACGAGCAGTACTTC,CATSRGQGPYEQYF
TRBV18,-,TRBJ1-2,-,TGTGCCAGCTCACCCGACCTCGGGGGAGGACCAACGCAGTATGGCTACACCTTC,CASSPDLGGGPTQYGYTF